The rows below give T cell receptor beta chains drawn from one sample of a study of T cells in Graves' hyperthyroidism and ophthalmopathy. TCRdb redid the calling of the multiplex PCR reads with MiXCR, one entry per CDR3 protein. The sample has roughly 500,000 distinct CDR3 sequences, about 45% seen once; the top ten hold around 20%. The sample consisted of peripheral blood or thyroid tissue (not recorded which). The receptor source for this set is an adult woman with Graves' disease, either hyperthyroidism or ophthalmopathy (not recorded which). CDR3s include the opening cysteine and the closing phenylalanine or tryptophan. A D gene is named only where the DNA matches it firmly. Size tells how often a clone was seen (once, few, many) or the class of an expanded clone, and some rows leave it out.

TGTGCCAGCAGTGAACGGGACAGGGTATCGGAGGGCTACACCTTC	CASSERDRVSEGYTF	TRBD1	15	TRBV12-3/TRBV12-4	-	TRBJ1-2
TGTGCCAGCAGTGAAGGGACCGTGGGTCAGCCCCAGCATTTT	CASSEGTVGQPQHF	-	14	TRBV2	many	TRBJ1-5
TGTGCCAGCAGTCCTCAAACAGGGGTGGGGTACGAGCAGTACTTC	CASSPQTGVGYEQYF	TRBD1	15	TRBV12-3/TRBV12-4	many	TRBJ2-7
TGTGCCAGCAGCTTAGACAGGTCGTGGGGCACTGAAGCTTTCTTT	CASSLDRSWGTEAFF	-	15	TRBV7-9	few	TRBJ1-1
TGTGCCAGCAGTTTAAGGGAGGGAGGCGGGGAGCTGTTTTTT	CASSLREGGGELFF	TRBD2	14	TRBV12-3/TRBV12-4	-	TRBJ2-2
TGCAGTGCCCCGGCCCCAGGGAATCAGCCCCAGCATTTT	CSAPAPGNQPQHF	-	13	TRBV20-1	many	TRBJ1-5
TGCGCCAGCAAAGTAGGGGGGGCAGAGACCCAGTACTTC	CASKVGGAETQYF	-	13	TRBV5-1	many	TRBJ2-5
TGCGCCAGCAGCCAAGCGGGCTACACCTTC	CASSQAGYTF	-	10	TRBV4-1	-	TRBJ1-2
TGCGCCAGCACGGAGACAGGTGGTTCCTACGAGCAGTACTTC	CASTETGGSYEQYF	-	14	TRBV5-1	many	TRBJ2-7
TGCAGCGTTGAGACCAGTGACAACTATGGCTACACCTTC	CSVETSDNYGYTF	-	13	TRBV29-1	few	TRBJ1-2
TGCGCCAGCAGCACTATCTACCTGAACCCGAACACTGAAGCTTTCTTT	CASSTIYLNPNTEAFF	-	16	TRBV5-1	many	TRBJ1-1
TGCAGTGCTAGAGATCTCGAGCAGTACTTC	CSARDLEQYF	-	10	TRBV20-1	many	TRBJ2-7
TGCAGCGTGGTCGGCGGGGGGGGTGGGGAGACCCAGTACTTC	CSVVGGGGGETQYF	TRBD2	14	TRBV29-1	few	TRBJ2-5
TGTGCCAGCAGCTCCGGGACAGCGTCAAACACCATATATTTT	CASSSGTASNTIYF	TRBD1	14	TRBV7-8	-	TRBJ1-3
TGCGCCAGCAGCTCCCCGGGGCCCCTCCACTTT	CASSSPGPLHF	-	11	TRBV7-2	-	TRBJ1-6
TGCAGCGTTTCTCCGAGGCAGCGGCAGTACTTC	CSVSPRQRQYF	-	11	TRBV29-1	-	TRBJ2-7
TGTGCCAGCAGCCCGCAAATGGGGCGCACAGATACGCAGTATTTT	CASSPQMGRTDTQYF	-	15	TRBV14	many	TRBJ2-3
TGTGCCATCAGCCGGACGGGGGGTATGGAGACCCAGTACTTC	CAISRTGGMETQYF	TRBD2	14	TRBV10-3	-	TRBJ2-5
TGTGCCAGCAGCCGGGACGCTCCGAACACTGAAGCTTTCTTT	CASSRDAPNTEAFF	-	14	TRBV9	few	TRBJ1-1
TGTGCCAGCAGCTTGGTAGCAGGAATTATGAACACTGAAGCTTTCTTT	CASSLVAGIMNTEAFF	-	16	TRBV5-8	-	TRBJ1-1
TGTGCCAGCAGCCCCGAGATTTCCTACGAGCAGTACTTC	CASSPEISYEQYF	-	13	TRBV7-9	many	TRBJ2-7
TGTGCCAGCAGCAGAAGTTCACCCCTCCACTTT	CASSRSSPLHF	-	11	TRBV28	many	TRBJ1-6
TGCGCCAGCATTCCCTTCCGATGGGCTCCTTCAAGGGGGAGCTATGGCTACACCTTC	CASIPFRWAPSRGSYGYTF	-	19	TRBV4-1	many	TRBJ1-2
TGTGCCAGCACCCCCCGGGACACCATATATTTT	CASTPRDTIYF	-	11	TRBV7-2	few	TRBJ1-3
TGTGCCACTCGAGTGGCTAACTATGGCTACACCTTC	CATRVANYGYTF	-	12	TRBV3-1	many	TRBJ1-2